The T cell receptor beta chain described here comes from a study of T cells in Graves' hyperthyroidism and ophthalmopathy. There were TCR beta CDR3 regions amplified from RNA transcripts. In the first-round RT-PCR of the TCR CDR3, the HTBI primer set was used. Via MiXCR, TCRdb re-called the multiplex PCR reads, giving one row per CDR3 protein. The sample records roughly 660,000 distinct CDR3 sequences, 17% being singletons. With respect to this clonotype: A much larger clone lies a single base off, so this may be a read error.

This CDR3 comprises 14 residues. The V end lost 6 bases, the J end lost 2 bases, and 11 bases lay between the germline ends. Germline CDR1 and CDR2: MDHEN and SYDVKM. V usage is TRBV28 and J usage is TRBJ1-5, with D perhaps matching TRBD1 (5 bases). Source material: blood. The sequence came from a man in his forties or fifties with Graves' hyperthyroidism. The CDR3 sequence: CASSTRQCNQPQHF. CDR3 nucleotides: TGTGCCAGCAGCACACGACAGTGCAATCAGCCCCAGCATTTT.